The 4 T cell receptor beta chains below were found in one sample sequenced in a study of T cells in Graves' hyperthyroidism and ophthalmopathy. RNA transcripts gave rise to amplified TCR beta CDR3 regions. HTBI primers were the set used in a first-round RT-PCR of the TCR CDR3. A single record per CDR3 protein comes from TCRdb applying MiXCR to the multiplex PCR reads. The sample contains 560,000 or so distinct CDR3 sequences, about half of which appear only once. Sequenced input: peripheral blood or thyroid tissue (not recorded which). These receptors all come from a young woman with Graves' hyperthyroidism.

The J gene is TRBJ2-2, the V gene TRBV14; 9 bases match TRBD2. CDR1 and CDR2 (germline): SGHDN, FVKESK. With V trimmed by 1 base and J by 5 bases, 2 bases remained unmatched. This CDR3 is 15 amino acids long. CDR3 loop: CASSQGLAVTGELFF. CDR3 sequence (DNA): TGTGCCAGCAGCCAAGGACTAGCGGTGACCGGGGAGCTGTTTTTT. Full variable domain (outside the CDR3, taken from reference TRBV14 and TRBJ2-2): EAGVTQFPSHSVIEKGQTVTLRCDPISGHDNLYWYRRVMGKEIKFLLHFVKESKQDESGMPNNRFLAERTGGTYSTLKVQPAELEDSGVYFCASSQGLAVTGELFFGEGSRLTVL.

V and J are TRBV5-1 and TRBJ2-5; TRBD2 might be the D (6 bases). V shed 4 bases and J shed 3 bases, with 31 bases lying between them. Germline lookup yields CDR1 SGHRS and CDR2 YFSETQ. The CDR3 runs to 20 residues. The CDR3 region is CASSQYSSASSPQGKETQYF. The CDR3 DNA reads TGCGCCAGCAGCCAGTATTCTAGCGCCTCCTCGCCCCAGGGCAAAGAGACCCAGTACTTC.

This clonotype occurred a few times. The rearrangement joins TRBV20-1 to TRBJ2-7; 15 bases are a match to TRBD2. The CDR3 has 14 residues. V was pared by 6 bases and J by 7 bases, with 7 bases of the junction left unmatched. The V gene's germline CDR1 is DFQATT and CDR2 SNEGSKA (reference sequence). CDR3 in DNA: TGCAGTGCGGAAGGGACTAGCGGGAGGCTTGAGCAGTACTTC. This sequence encodes CSAEGTSGRLEQYF.

This clonotype was detected only once. The chain has TRBV7-2 and TRBJ2-7; 7 nucleotides match TRBD1. The CDR3 totals 13 residues. Germline values: CDR1 SGHTA, CDR2 FQGNSA. J was trimmed by 7 bases and V by 6 bases; bases with no gene match: 9. This CDR3 reads CASRGQTLGEQYF. For the CDR3, the DNA is TGTGCCAGCAGGGGACAGACTTTAGGGGAGCAGTACTTC.